One TCR beta chain is described in this entry. These data originate in a study of control samples from healthy donors and cancer patients. The CDR3 has 16 residues. The J segment lost 0 bases and the V segment lost 2 bases, leaving 6 bases of the junction unmatched. CDR1 is MNHNY and CDR2 is SVGAGI in the germline V gene (reference sequence). Assay: immunoSEQ multiplex PCR; the TCRdb copy retains only in-frame clones and omits some. The repertoire consists of 150,000 to 200,000 clones, with about 93% occurring once and the leading ten covering almost 1.5%. The chain is built from TRBV6-6 and TRBJ2-7; 8 positions agree with TRBD2. The TCR originated in a man aged 18 to 30 in good health. Sequenced sample: blood. DNA for the CDR3: TGTGCCAGCAGTTACACGGGGGGGCAGAGCTCCTACGAGCAGTACTTC. It yields the protein CASSYTGGQSSYEQYF.